This is a list of T cell receptor beta chains from one sample in a study of cytomegalovirus exposure and HLA in healthy donors. The assay was immunoSEQ multiplex PCR, and TCRdb's table has in-frame clones only and misses some. Here the sample spans about 210,000 clones, over 75% being singletons. Sequenced input: PBMCs. The source is a boy aged 5-17 years in good health and CMV-seronegative. Both conserved end residues are part of each CDR3. The D gene is left open where the match is weak. Not every row has a clone size; where given, it reads once, few, many or a size class.

>.|TRBV9|TRBJ2-2|.
TGTGCCAGCAGTTCTGGAATATCTAGCTACGACGGGGAGCTGTTTTTT
CASSSGISSYDGELFF
>TRBD1|TRBV2|TRBJ1-4|.
TGTGCCAGCGGTAGACAGGGGAGGACTAATGAAAAACTGTTTTTT
CASGRQGRTNEKLFF
>TRBD2|TRBV11-2|TRBJ2-7|.
TGTGCCACCCGGGGGGGGGCCTACGAGCAGTACTTC
CATRGGAYEQYF
>TRBD1|TRBV18|TRBJ1-3|.
TGTGCCAGCTCAGAGACAGGGGACGTCTCTGGAAACACCATATATTTT
CASSETGDVSGNTIYF
>.|TRBV12-5|TRBJ2-5|.
TGTGCTAGTGGTTTGCGGTTCATGGGAGGGGCCCAGGGGGAGACCCAGTACTTC
CASGLRFMGGAQGETQYF
>.|TRBV10-3|TRBJ1-1|.
TGTGCCATCAGTGATCTCGAAGGTGAGGGTGAAGCTTTCTTT
CAISDLEGEGEAFF
>TRBD2|TRBV6-5|TRBJ2-3|.
TGTGCCAGCAGGTCGGGGGGAGATACGCAGTATTTT
CASRSGGDTQYF
>.|TRBV14|TRBJ2-1|.
TGTGCCAGCAGCCAAGCAGTAAGGCACAGCCCGAGCTCCTACAATGAGCAGTTCTTC
CASSQAVRHSPSSYNEQFF
>.|TRBV19|TRBJ1-5|.
TGTGCCAGTAGTATATCCGGAAGCGGTGGTGATCAGCCCCAGCATTTT
CASSISGSGGDQPQHF
>.|TRBV6-5|TRBJ1-1|few
TGTGCCAGCAGTTACTCGGCGGGGCAGGGAAGTGAAGCTTTCTTT
CASSYSAGQGSEAFF
>.|TRBV5-1|TRBJ2-3|.
TGCGCCAGCAGCAGAACGATCGGGAGCACAGATACGCAGTATTTT
CASSRTIGSTDTQYF
>.|TRBV15|TRBJ2-1|.
TGTGCCACCAGCAGGGACGGACTGTTCTTC
CATSRDGLFF
>TRBD1|TRBV10-2|TRBJ1-5|.
TGCGCCAGCAGCAGGGGGTTCGTAGGACGACATCAGCCCCAGCATTTT
CASSRGFVGRHQPQHF
>.|TRBV5-6|TRBJ2-3|.
TGTGCCAGCAGCTTCTTGGGGGGGGGCCGGAGAGATACGCAGTATTTT
CASSFLGGGRRDTQYF
>.|TRBV7-9|TRBJ1-4|once
TGTGCCAGCAGCTTGTCTATACAGGCAAAAGAAAAACTGTTTTTT
CASSLSIQAKEKLFF
>.|TRBV7-3|TRBJ1-2|.
TGTGCCAGCAGCCCCCTACAGGGTTCTGGCTACACCTTC
CASSPLQGSGYTF
>.|TRBV11-2|TRBJ1-2|.
TGTGCCAGCATTACACAGGGTGACTATGGCTACACCTTC
CASITQGDYGYTF
>TRBD1|TRBV30|TRBJ1-1|.
TGTGCCTGGGGGACAGGGGGCCGAATGAACACTGAAGCTTTCTTT
CAWGTGGRMNTEAFF
>TRBD1|TRBV6-5|TRBJ2-7|few
TGTGCCAGCAGTCAGACAGGGGACTCCTACGAGCAGTACTTC
CASSQTGDSYEQYF
>.|TRBV2|TRBJ1-2|.
TGTGCCAGCAGAGTACAGGCCGCGGAGTATGGCTACACCTTC
CASRVQAAEYGYTF
>.|TRBV6-5|TRBJ2-2|few
TGTGCCAGCAGACACCAGGGGAACACCGGGGAGCTGTTTTTT
CASRHQGNTGELFF
>TRBD1|TRBV5-1|TRBJ1-2|.
TGCGCCAGCAGCTCACAGGGGAGGCTTGGCTATGGCTACACCTTC
CASSSQGRLGYGYTF
>.|TRBV2|TRBJ1-2|.
TGTGCCAGCAGTGTGTCACGACTCTCCTACCTCTATGGCTACACCTTC
CASSVSRLSYLYGYTF
>.|TRBV5-1|TRBJ2-7|few
TGCGCCAGCAGCTCGATAGGGACACCAACCTACGAGCAGTACTTC
CASSSIGTPTYEQYF
>TRBD2|TRBV10-2|TRBJ2-3|once
TGCGCCAGCACCGATAGCGGGAGGAGGGATACGCAGTATTTT
CASTDSGRRDTQYF
>.|TRBV11-3|TRBJ2-7|.
TGTGCCAGCAGCTTAAAAAACAGGGTGGGGGAGCAGTACTTC
CASSLKNRVGEQYF
>.|TRBV6-4|TRBJ1-5|.
TGTGCCAGCAGGGACAGCGCAGTAAATCAGCCCCAGCATTTT
CASRDSAVNQPQHF
>TRBD2|TRBV5-1|TRBJ2-7|.
TGCGCCAGCAGCCGGCCGGGACTAGCGTCATCCTACGAGCAGTACTTC
CASSRPGLASSYEQYF
>TRBD1|TRBV5-4|TRBJ2-7|few
TGTGCCAGCAGCATCGGGACAGGCGAGCAGTACTTC
CASSIGTGEQYF